This is a list of T cell receptor beta chains from one sample in a study of Ad26.COV2.S vaccination and SARS-CoV-2 variants. Libraries were prepared by immunoSEQ multiplex PCR; TCRdb keeps only in-frame clonotypes and omits some of them. The table has about 350,000 clones, more than 85% seen once. The starting material was peripheral blood, obtained in a trial of Ad26.COV2.S vaccine versus placebo. The origin of the receptors is a person aged 18-60 years who received the Ad26.COV2.S COVID-19 vaccine or a placebo. Each CDR3 is given without its conserved first and last residue.

TRBJ2-3 TRBV6-5 ASSSRLAGNTDTQY
TRBJ2-1 TRBV7-9 ASSLFSRGVRNEQF
TRBJ1-1 TRBV5-1 ASSGDRGRTEAF
TRBJ2-7 TRBV5-8 ASSSTSGDYEQY
TRBJ2-4 TRBV7-8 ASSLEAGGPNIQY
TRBJ2-7 TRBV28 ASRPWTSNSYEQY
TRBJ2-6 TRBV4-2 ASSQDGASGANVLT
TRBJ2-7 TRBV21-1 ASSKTGGLYEQY
TRBJ2-7 TRBV6-2/TRBV6-3 ASSYRTSGSYEQY
TRBJ1-5 TRBV9 ASSVGGGQPQH
TRBJ2-5 TRBV5-1 ASSLSSVLGAQY
TRBJ1-2 TRBV28 ASSLNLVEGVGYT
TRBJ1-1 TRBV13 ASSSQGPVTEAF
TRBJ2-3 TRBV6-2/TRBV6-3 ASSYGAGGPQDTQY
TRBJ1-2 TRBV18 ASSPVGYGYT